Listed below are T cell receptor beta chains from one sample, sequenced in a study of T cells after posttransplantation cyclophosphamide. Profiling relied on immunoSEQ multiplex PCR, and the TCRdb table lists in-frame clones only, not all of them. This table holds approximately 30,000 clones with no singletons; the top ten claim less than 7.5%. The specimen was PBMCs. Receptors were obtained from a woman aged 50 to 65 in good health and a related stem cell transplant donor. CDR3s leave out the opening cysteine and the closing phenylalanine or tryptophan. Clone size appears in some rows only: once, few, many, or a class for an expanded clone.

many	TRBV28	TRBJ1-1	ASSLLGTGMNTEAF
many	TRBV24-1	TRBJ1-3	ATSDPGQGSNGNTIY
.	TRBV29-1	TRBJ2-7	SVAGGSYEQY
many	TRBV30	TRBJ2-7	AWSGGGSPDEQY
many	TRBV6-2/TRBV6-3	TRBJ2-1	ASSYEVSVNEQF
.	TRBV19	TRBJ2-5	ASSTGQIGETQY
many	TRBV6-1	TRBJ2-7	ASSERAPYEQY
many	TRBV12-3/TRBV12-4	TRBJ1-1	ASSRQTANTEAF
many	TRBV5-4	TRBJ1-2	ASSPLGLYGYT
.	TRBV11-2	TRBJ2-5	ASSLAGSETQY
many	TRBV5-1	TRBJ1-2	ASSSKDRVAGYT
many	TRBV27	TRBJ1-1	ASSLARTGYMNTEAF
.	TRBV6-4	TRBJ2-1	ASSDLFRATYNEQF
few	TRBV30	TRBJ2-7	AWNNGGNYEQY
.	TRBV19	TRBJ2-7	ASREGTQTYEQY
many	TRBV19	TRBJ1-5	ASSTGTGLRPQH
many	TRBV7-8	TRBJ1-5	ASSPGRGTQPQH
many	TRBV6-4	TRBJ2-7	ASSPNSAAYEQY
.	TRBV7-8	TRBJ1-1	ASSRLLAQMNTEAF
many	TRBV7-2	TRBJ2-7	ASSPTRGEQY
many	TRBV5-1	TRBJ2-7	ASSFTGDYEQY
many	TRBV5-1	TRBJ2-7	ASSLEGYEQY
many	TRBV9	TRBJ2-2	ASSVFTRGGELF
many	TRBV4-3	TRBJ2-3	ASSQDLTRGNTQY
many	TRBV4-1	TRBJ1-4	ASSQGHPGANEKLF
many	TRBV7-9	TRBJ1-4	ASSSRTGGGVDEKLF
many	TRBV7-3	TRBJ1-4	ASSLSRNEKLF
many	TRBV5-1	TRBJ2-1	ASSPSGPGEQF
many	TRBV27	TRBJ1-4	ASSNRGYNEKLF
many	TRBV19	TRBJ2-1	ASSTGLASYNEQF
many	TRBV10-1	TRBJ1-2	ASSPTAYYGYT
few	TRBV7-9	TRBJ2-2	ASSLRGFDTGELF
many	TRBV5-1	TRBJ1-2	ASSLGPGGYGYT
many	TRBV5-1	TRBJ2-7	ASSPRGEAGYEQY
.	TRBV29-1	TRBJ2-5	SVLGQGQETQY
many	TRBV27	TRBJ2-7	ASSPDRLEPEQY
.	TRBV28	TRBJ2-1	ASSSGTRVLNEQF
many	TRBV11-2	TRBJ2-1	ASSLRTSGRNEQF
many	TRBV7-3	TRBJ2-1	ASSLLAGSSEQF
.	TRBV20-1	TRBJ2-5	SVAVQETQY
many	TRBV27	TRBJ2-3	ASSYPSAGLRTDTQY
many	TRBV7-8	TRBJ2-5	ASSLAARETQY
many	TRBV4-1	TRBJ2-5	ASSSRTGAVETQY
many	TRBV7-9	TRBJ2-7	ASSLEGLSSYEQY
many	TRBV6-6	TRBJ2-1	ASIDQGSYNEQF
many	TRBV7-3	TRBJ2-2	ATMRELGTGELF